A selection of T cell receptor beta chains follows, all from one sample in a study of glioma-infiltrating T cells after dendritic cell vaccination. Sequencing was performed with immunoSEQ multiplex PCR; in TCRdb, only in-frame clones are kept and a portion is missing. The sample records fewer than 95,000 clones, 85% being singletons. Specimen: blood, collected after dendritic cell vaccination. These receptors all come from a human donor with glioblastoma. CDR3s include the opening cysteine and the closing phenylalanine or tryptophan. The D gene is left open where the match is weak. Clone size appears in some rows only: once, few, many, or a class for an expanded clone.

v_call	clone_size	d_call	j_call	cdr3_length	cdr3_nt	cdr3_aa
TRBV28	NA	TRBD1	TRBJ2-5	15	TGTGCCAGCAGTGGAACCGGGACAGTTTCCAAGACCCAGTACTTC	CASSGTGTVSKTQYF
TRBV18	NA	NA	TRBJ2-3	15	TGTGCCAGCTCTCTAGACAGTACTAGCACAGATACGCAGTATTTT	CASSLDSTSTDTQYF
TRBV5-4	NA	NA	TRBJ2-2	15	TGTGCCAGCAGCTTTTTCAGGGGCGGTGCCGGGGAGCTGTTTTTT	CASSFFRGGAGELFF
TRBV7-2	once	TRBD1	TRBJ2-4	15	TGTGCCAGCAGCCCGGACAGGGGATCCAAAAACATTCAGTACTTC	CASSPDRGSKNIQYF
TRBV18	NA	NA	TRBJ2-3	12	TGTGCCAGCTCTCAGCCGGGAGATACGCAGTATTTT	CASSQPGDTQYF
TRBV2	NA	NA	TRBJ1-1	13	TGTGCCACCTTACCCACAGTGAACACTGAAGCTTTCTTT	CATLPTVNTEAFF
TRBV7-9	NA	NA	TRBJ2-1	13	TGTGCCAGCAGCTTAAACGTTAGAGAGGAGCAGTTCTTC	CASSLNVREEQFF
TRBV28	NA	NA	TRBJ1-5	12	TGTGCCAGCAGTTTGGGGAGTCAGCCCCAGCATTTT	CASSLGSQPQHF
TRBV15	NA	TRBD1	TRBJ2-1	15	TGTGCCACCAGCAGAGGGGACAGGGGGCTCGATGAGCAGTTCTTC	CATSRGDRGLDEQFF
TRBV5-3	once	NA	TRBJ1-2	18	TGTGCCAGAAGCTTGCGGGGGGCGGTGGCAGGGCCCTCCTATGGCTACACCTTC	CARSLRGAVAGPSYGYTF
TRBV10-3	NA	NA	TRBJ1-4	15	TGTGCCATCAGTGAGTGGGAGGGTTACGATGGAGAACTGTTTTTT	CAISEWEGYDGELFF
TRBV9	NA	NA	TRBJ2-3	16	TGTGCCAGCAGCGTATCAGGAGGGAGTTCCACAGATACGCAGTATTTT	CASSVSGGSSTDTQYF
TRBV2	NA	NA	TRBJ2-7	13	TGTGCCAGCACCGAGGGTTGGGTCTACGAGCAGTACTTC	CASTEGWVYEQYF
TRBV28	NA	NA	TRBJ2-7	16	TGTGCCAGCACTCCCCCCGCCGGGACACCGGCTTACGAGCAGTACTTC	CASTPPAGTPAYEQYF
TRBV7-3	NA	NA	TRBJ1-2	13	TGTGCCAGCAGCATAGACAGGATAGGTGGCTACACCTTC	CASSIDRIGGYTF
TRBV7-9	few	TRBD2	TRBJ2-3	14	TGTGCCAGCAGCCCATGGGGGGGTACAGATACGCAGTATTTT	CASSPWGGTDTQYF
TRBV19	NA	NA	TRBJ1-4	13	TGTGCCAGTAGTATAGATCGGGAGGAAAAACTGTTTTTT	CASSIDREEKLFF
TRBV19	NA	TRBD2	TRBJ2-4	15	TGTGCCAGTAGCGGACTAGCGGGGGACAAAAACATTCAGTACTTC	CASSGLAGDKNIQYF
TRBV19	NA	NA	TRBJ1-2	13	TGTGCCAGTAGCCACAGGTCTAACTATGGCTACACCTTC	CASSHRSNYGYTF
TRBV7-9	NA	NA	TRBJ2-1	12	TGTGCCATCCGACAGGCCTACAATGAGCAGTTCTTC	CAIRQAYNEQFF
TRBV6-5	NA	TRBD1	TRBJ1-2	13	TGTGCCAGCAGTCCCGACAGGGACCTCTTCGACACCTTC	CASSPDRDLFDTF
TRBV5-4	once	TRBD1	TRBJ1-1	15	TGTGCCAGCAGCTCCCGGGACAGGTCGACCACTGAAGCTTTCTTT	CASSSRDRSTTEAFF
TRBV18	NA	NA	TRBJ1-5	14	TGTGCCAGCTCCCCGGGGGGCGGCAATCAGCCCCAGCATTTT	CASSPGGGNQPQHF
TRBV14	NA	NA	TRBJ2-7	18	TGTGCCAGCAGCCAAGCCCGCGTCGCAGGGGGGACTGGCTACGAGCAGTACTTC	CASSQARVAGGTGYEQYF
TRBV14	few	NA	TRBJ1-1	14	TGTGCCAGCAGCCTGGCAGGGATGAACACTGAAGCTTTCTTT	CASSLAGMNTEAFF
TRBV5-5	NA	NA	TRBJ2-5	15	TGTGCCAGCAGCTTCGGGGGGCACTTCCAAGAGACCCAGTACTTC	CASSFGGHFQETQYF
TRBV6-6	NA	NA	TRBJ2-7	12	TGTGCCAGCAGTTACTCCGTGTCCGAGCAGTACTTC	CASSYSVSEQYF
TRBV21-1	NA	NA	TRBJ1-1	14	TGTGCCAGCAGCCGGGACAGATTGAACACTGAAGCTTTCTTT	CASSRDRLNTEAFF